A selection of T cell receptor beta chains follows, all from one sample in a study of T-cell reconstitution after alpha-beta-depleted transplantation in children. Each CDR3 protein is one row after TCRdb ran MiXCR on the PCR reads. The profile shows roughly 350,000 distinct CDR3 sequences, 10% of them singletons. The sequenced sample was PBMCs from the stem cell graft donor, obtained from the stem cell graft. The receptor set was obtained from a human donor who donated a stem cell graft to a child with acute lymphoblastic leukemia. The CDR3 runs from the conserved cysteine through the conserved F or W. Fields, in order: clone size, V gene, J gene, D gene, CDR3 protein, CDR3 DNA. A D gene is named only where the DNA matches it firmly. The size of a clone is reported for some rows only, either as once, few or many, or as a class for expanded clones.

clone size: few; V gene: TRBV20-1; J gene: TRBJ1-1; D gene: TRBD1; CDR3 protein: CKGAGEAFF; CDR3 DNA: TGCAAGGGGGCAGGGGAAGCTTTCTTT
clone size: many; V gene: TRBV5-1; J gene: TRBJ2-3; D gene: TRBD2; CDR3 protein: CASSVTSGRTDTQYF; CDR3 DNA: TGCGCCAGCAGCGTAACTAGCGGGAGGACAGATACGCAGTATTTT
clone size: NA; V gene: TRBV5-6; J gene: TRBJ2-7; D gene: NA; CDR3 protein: CASGPGGQRYEQYF; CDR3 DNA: TGTGCCAGCGGCCCCGGGGGACAGAGATACGAGCAGTACTTC
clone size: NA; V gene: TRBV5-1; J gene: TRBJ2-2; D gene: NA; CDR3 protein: CASSLAKTVSGELFF; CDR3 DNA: TGCGCCAGCAGCTTGGCCAAGACAGTGTCCGGGGAGCTGTTTTTT
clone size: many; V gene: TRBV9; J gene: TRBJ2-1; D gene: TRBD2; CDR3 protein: CASSVGTGTTDEQFF; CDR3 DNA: TGTGCCAGCAGCGTAGGTACGGGGACTACTGATGAGCAGTTCTTC
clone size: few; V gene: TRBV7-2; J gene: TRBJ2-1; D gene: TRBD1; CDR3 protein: CASSLRTGGLYNEQFF; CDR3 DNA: TGTGCCAGCAGCTTACGGACAGGGGGCCTCTACAATGAGCAGTTCTTC
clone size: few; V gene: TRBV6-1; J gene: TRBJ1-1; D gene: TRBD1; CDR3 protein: CASRSQGDTEAFF; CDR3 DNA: TGTGCCAGCAGGAGCCAGGGGGACACTGAAGCTTTCTTT
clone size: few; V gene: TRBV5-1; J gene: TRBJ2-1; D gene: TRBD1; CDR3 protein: CASSIRTGGSYNEQFF; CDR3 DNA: TGCGCCAGCAGCATAAGGACAGGGGGGTCCTACAATGAGCAGTTCTTC
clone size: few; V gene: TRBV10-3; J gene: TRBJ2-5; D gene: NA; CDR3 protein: CAISPGQQETQYF; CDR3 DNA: TGTGCCATCTCCCCCGGGCAGCAAGAGACCCAGTACTTC
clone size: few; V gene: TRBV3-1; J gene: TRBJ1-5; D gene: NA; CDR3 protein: CASSQAEGNQPQHF; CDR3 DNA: TGTGCCAGCAGCCAAGCTGAGGGGAATCAGCCCCAGCATTTT
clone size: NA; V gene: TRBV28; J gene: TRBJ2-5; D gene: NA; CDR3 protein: CASSSHVAETQYF; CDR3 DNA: TGTGCCAGCAGTTCACACGTGGCAGAGACCCAGTACTTC
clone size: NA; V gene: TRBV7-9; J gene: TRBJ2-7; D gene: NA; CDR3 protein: CASSPGLGRTSYEQYF; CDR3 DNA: TGTGCCAGCAGCCCGGGGTTAGGGCGGACTTCCTACGAGCAGTACTTC
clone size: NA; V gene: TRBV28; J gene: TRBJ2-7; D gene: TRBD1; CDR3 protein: CASSFPGDRRTYEQYF; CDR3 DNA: TGTGCCAGCAGTTTCCCAGGGGACAGGAGGACCTACGAGCAGTACTTC
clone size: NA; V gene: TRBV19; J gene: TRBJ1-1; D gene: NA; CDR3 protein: CASSIGGAVNTEAFF; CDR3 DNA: TGTGCCAGTAGTATAGGGGGGGCCGTGAACACTGAAGCTTTCTTT
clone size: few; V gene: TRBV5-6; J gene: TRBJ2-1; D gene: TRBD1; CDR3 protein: CASRGAVLRDRGGSYNEQFF; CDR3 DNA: TGTGCCAGCAGGGGAGCGGTCCTCCGGGACAGGGGGGGGTCCTACAATGAGCAGTTCTTC
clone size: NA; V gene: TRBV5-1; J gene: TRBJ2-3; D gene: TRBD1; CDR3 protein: CASSLPRQGGTDTQYF; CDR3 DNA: TGCGCCAGCAGCTTGCCAAGACAGGGAGGCACAGATACGCAGTATTTT
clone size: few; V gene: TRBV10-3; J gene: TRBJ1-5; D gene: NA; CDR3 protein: CAISEGSHSGNQPQHF; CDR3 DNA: TGTGCCATCAGTGAAGGGTCCCATTCCGGCAATCAGCCCCAGCATTTT
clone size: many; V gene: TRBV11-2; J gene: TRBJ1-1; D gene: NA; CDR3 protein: CASTSSPYMNTEAFF; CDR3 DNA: TGTGCCAGCACCTCAAGCCCCTACATGAACACTGAAGCTTTCTTT
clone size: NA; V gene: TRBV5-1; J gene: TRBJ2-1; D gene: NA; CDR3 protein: CASLHDRRGYTEQFF; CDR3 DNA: TGCGCCAGCCTGCACGACAGACGAGGGTACACTGAGCAGTTCTTC
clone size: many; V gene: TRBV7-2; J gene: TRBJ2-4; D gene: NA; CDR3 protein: CASSLRVVAKNIQYF; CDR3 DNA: TGTGCCAGCAGCTTAAGGGTTGTAGCCAAAAACATTCAGTACTTC
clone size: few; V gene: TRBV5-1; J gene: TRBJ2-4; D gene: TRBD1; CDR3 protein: CASSAVTGAKNIQYF; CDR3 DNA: TGCGCCAGCAGCGCCGTGACAGGGGCCAAAAACATTCAGTACTTC
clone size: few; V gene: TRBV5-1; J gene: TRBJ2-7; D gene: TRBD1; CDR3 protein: CASSNRTGLGEQYF; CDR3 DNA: TGCGCCAGCAGCAACCGGACAGGGTTAGGGGAGCAGTACTTC
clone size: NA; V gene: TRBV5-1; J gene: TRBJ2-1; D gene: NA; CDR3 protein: CASSRTGAGSYNEQFF; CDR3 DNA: TGCGCCAGCAGCCGCACAGGAGCGGGCTCCTACAATGAGCAGTTCTTC
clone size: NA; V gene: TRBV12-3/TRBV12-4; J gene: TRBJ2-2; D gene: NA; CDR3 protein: CASTPGGVGELFF; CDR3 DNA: TGTGCCAGCACCCCTGGAGGGGTCGGGGAGCTGTTTTTT
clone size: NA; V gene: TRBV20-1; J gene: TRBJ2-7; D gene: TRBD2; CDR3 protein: CSARSSGRTREQYF; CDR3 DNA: TGCAGTGCTAGAAGTAGCGGGAGGACCCGCGAGCAGTACTTC
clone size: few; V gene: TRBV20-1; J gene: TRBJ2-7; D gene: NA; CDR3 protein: CSAGDTAQYEQYF; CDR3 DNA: TGCAGTGCTGGGGACACGGCTCAGTACGAGCAGTACTTC
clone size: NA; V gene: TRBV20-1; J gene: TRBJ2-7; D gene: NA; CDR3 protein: CSASQQMGNSYEQYF; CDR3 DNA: TGCAGTGCTAGTCAGCAGATGGGGAATTCCTACGAGCAGTACTTC
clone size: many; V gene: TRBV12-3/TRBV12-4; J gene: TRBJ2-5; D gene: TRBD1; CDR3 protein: CASSLVRGHAGETQYF; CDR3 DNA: TGTGCCAGCAGTTTAGTAAGGGGGCACGCCGGGGAGACCCAGTACTTC
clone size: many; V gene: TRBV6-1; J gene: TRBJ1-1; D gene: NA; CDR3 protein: CATNRGEGTEAFF; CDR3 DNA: TGTGCCACAAACCGGGGGGAGGGAACTGAAGCTTTCTTT
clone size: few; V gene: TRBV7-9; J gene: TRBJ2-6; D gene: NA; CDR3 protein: CASSLARGSGANVLTF; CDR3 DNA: TGTGCCAGCAGCTTAGCGAGGGGATCTGGGGCCAACGTCCTGACTTTC
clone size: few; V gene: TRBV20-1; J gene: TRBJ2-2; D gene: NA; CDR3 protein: CSARGSEAGELFF; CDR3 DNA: TGCAGTGCTAGAGGTAGCGAGGCCGGGGAGCTGTTTTTT
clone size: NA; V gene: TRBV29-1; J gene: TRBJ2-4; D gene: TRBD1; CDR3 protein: CSVLYRGRGNIQYF; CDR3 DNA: TGCAGCGTTCTGTACAGGGGGCGCGGGAACATTCAGTACTTC
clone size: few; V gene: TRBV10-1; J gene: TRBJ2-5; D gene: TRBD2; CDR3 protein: CASSESTSGMVGTQYF; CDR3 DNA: TGCGCCAGCAGTGAGTCGACTAGCGGGATGGTTGGGACCCAGTACTTC
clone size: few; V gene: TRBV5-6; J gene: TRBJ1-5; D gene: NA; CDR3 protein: CASSLYTNQPQHF; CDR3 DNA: TGTGCCAGCAGCCTCTACACCAATCAGCCCCAGCATTTT
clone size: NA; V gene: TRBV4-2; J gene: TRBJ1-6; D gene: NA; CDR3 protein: CASSQIQTAGENSPLHF; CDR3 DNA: TGTGCCAGCAGCCAGATCCAAACGGCCGGTGAAAATTCACCCCTCCACTTT
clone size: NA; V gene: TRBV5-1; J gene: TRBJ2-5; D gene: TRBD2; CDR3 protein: CASSLVARTSGSQYF; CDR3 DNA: TGCGCCAGCAGCTTGGTAGCGCGGACTAGCGGGTCCCAGTACTTC
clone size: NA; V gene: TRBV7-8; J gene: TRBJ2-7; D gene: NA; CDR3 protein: CASSLPVSGYEQYF; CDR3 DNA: TGTGCCAGCAGCTTACCTGTTAGCGGCTACGAGCAGTACTTC
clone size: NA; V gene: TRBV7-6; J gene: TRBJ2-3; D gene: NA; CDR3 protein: CASSVDGASTDTQYF; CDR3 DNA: TGTGCCAGCAGCGTGGACGGGGCCAGCACAGATACGCAGTATTTT
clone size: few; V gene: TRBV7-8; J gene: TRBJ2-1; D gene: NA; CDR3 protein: CASSLLQGEVPYNEQFF; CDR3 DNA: TGTGCCAGCAGCTTATTACAGGGAGAGGTACCCTACAATGAGCAGTTCTTC
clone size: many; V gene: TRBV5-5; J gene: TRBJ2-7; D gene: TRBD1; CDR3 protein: CASTQGDEQYF; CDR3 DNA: TGTGCCAGCACGCAGGGGGACGAGCAGTACTTC
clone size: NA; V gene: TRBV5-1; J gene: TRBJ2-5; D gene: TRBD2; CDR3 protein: CASSLVVAGGWLETQYF; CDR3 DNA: TGCGCCAGCAGCTTGGTGGTCGCGGGAGGTTGGCTGGAGACCCAGTACTTC
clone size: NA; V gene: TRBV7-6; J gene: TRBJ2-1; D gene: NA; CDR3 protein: CASSLMGDSYNEQFF; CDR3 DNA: TGTGCCAGCAGCTTAATGGGGGACTCCTACAATGAGCAGTTCTTC
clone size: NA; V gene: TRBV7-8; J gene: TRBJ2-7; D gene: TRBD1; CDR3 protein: CASSLRQGLHSEQYF; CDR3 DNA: TGTGCCAGCAGCTTGAGACAGGGGCTACACTCCGAGCAGTACTTC
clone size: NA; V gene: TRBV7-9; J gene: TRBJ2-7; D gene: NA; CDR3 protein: CASGGAGSYEQYF; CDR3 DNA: TGTGCCAGCGGGGGGGCAGGGTCCTACGAGCAGTACTTC
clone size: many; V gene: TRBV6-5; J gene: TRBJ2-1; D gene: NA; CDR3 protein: CASSYGRQVRYNEQFF; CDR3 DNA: TGTGCCAGCAGTTACGGCCGACAGGTCAGATACAATGAGCAGTTCTTC
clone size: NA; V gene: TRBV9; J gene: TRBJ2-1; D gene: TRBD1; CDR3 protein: CASSVGGTGINEQFF; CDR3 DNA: TGTGCCAGCAGCGTAGGGGGGACAGGGATCAATGAGCAGTTCTTC
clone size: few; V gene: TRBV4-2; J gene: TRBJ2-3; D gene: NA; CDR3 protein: CASSHRTDTQYF; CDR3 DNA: TGTGCCAGCAGCCACAGAACAGATACGCAGTATTTT
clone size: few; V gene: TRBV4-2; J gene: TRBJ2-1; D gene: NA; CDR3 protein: CASSQVATALYNEQFF; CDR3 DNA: TGTGCCAGCAGCCAAGTCGCGACGGCGCTTTACAATGAGCAGTTCTTC
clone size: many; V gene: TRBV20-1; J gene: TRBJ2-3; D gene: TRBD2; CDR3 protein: CSARVPGLAGDTQYF; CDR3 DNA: TGCAGTGCTAGAGTTCCGGGACTAGCGGGGGATACGCAGTATTTT
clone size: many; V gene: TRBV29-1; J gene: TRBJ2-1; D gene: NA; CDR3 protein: CSVDRLNNEQFF; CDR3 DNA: TGCAGCGTTGATAGGCTGAACAATGAGCAGTTCTTC
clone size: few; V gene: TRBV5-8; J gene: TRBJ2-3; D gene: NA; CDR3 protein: CASSLGKGSTDTQYF; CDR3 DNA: TGTGCCAGCAGCCTTGGGAAGGGTAGCACAGATACGCAGTATTTT
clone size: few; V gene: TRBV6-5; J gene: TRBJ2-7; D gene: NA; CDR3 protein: CASSLQGGFSYEQYF; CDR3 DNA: TGTGCCAGCAGTTTACAGGGCGGATTTTCCTACGAGCAGTACTTC